These T cell receptor beta chains were read from a single sample in a study of T-cell reconstitution after alpha-beta-depleted transplantation in children. TCRdb recomputed calls from the PCR reads with MiXCR, one row per CDR3 protein. The sample has 500,000 or so distinct CDR3 sequences; roughly 10% are singletons. This sample comprised PBMCs, mostly from graft donor cells, obtained 180 days after TCRalphabeta/CD19-depleted stem cell transplant. These receptors came from a female patient aged 2 to 10 who had a stem cell transplant for aplastic anemia, so the T cells may come from the graft donor. Both conserved end residues are part of each CDR3. A D gene is named only where the DNA matches it firmly. Size tells how often a clone was seen (once, few, many) or the class of an expanded clone, and some rows leave it out.

D gene	V gene	J gene	clone size	CDR3 protein	CDR3 DNA
.	TRBV20-1	TRBJ1-2	many	CSARDTQWGLANYGYTF	TGCAGTGCTAGAGATACTCAGTGGGGCCTAGCTAACTATGGCTACACCTTC
TRBD1	TRBV27	TRBJ2-4	.	CASSPQGAKNIQYF	TGTGCCAGCAGTCCACAGGGGGCCAAAAACATTCAGTACTTC
TRBD1	TRBV27	TRBJ1-4	.	CASSRQGGNEKLFF	TGTGCCAGCAGCCGACAGGGGGGGAATGAAAAACTGTTTTTT
.	TRBV9	TRBJ2-1	.	CASSGGDWGKDEQFF	TGTGCCAGCAGCGGCGGGGACTGGGGTAAGGATGAGCAGTTCTTC
TRBD1	TRBV4-3	TRBJ1-4	few	CASSHAAGTGSEKLFF	TGCGCCAGCAGCCATGCCGCCGGGACAGGGAGTGAAAAACTGTTTTTT
.	TRBV5-8	TRBJ1-6	few	CASSPRDRDSPLHF	TGTGCCAGCAGCCCGAGGGATCGGGATTCACCCCTCCACTTT
.	TRBV20-1	TRBJ2-3	few	CSASWQTFSTDTQYF	TGCAGTGCTAGCTGGCAGACCTTTAGCACAGATACGCAGTACTTT
.	TRBV28	TRBJ1-5	.	CASADGYQPQHF	TGTGCCAGCGCGGACGGTTATCAGCCCCAGCATTTT
.	TRBV12-3/TRBV12-4	TRBJ1-1	many	CASSLRGGKPEAFF	TGTGCCAGCAGTTTAAGGGGTGGTAAACCTGAAGCTTTCTTT
TRBD2	TRBV3-1	TRBJ2-3	.	CASSPGLAVPDTQYF	TGTGCCAGCAGCCCGGGACTAGCGGTTCCAGATACGCAGTATTTT
TRBD2	TRBV27	TRBJ2-5	.	CASSPPTSGRQETQYF	TGTGCCAGCAGTCCACCAACTAGCGGGAGACAAGAGACCCAGTACTTC
.	TRBV20-1	TRBJ2-5	many	CSAGRLGRRQETQYF	TGCAGTGCTGGGAGACTCGGGAGAAGGCAAGAGACCCAGTACTTC
TRBD2	TRBV7-2	TRBJ2-1	many	CASSLAGGVYNEQFF	TGTGCCAGCAGCCTAGCGGGAGGCGTCTACAATGAGCAGTTCTTC
.	TRBV6-2/TRBV6-3	TRBJ1-5	few	CASSYGDLGPQHF	TGTGCCAGCAGTTACGGGGATTTGGGGCCCCAGCATTTT
.	TRBV7-6	TRBJ1-3	many	CASSFRAELSGNTIYF	TGTGCCAGCAGCTTTAGGGCAGAGCTCTCTGGAAACACCATATATTTT
TRBD2	TRBV3-1	TRBJ2-5	few	CASKGLAVQETQYF	TGTGCCAGCAAGGGACTAGCGGTCCAAGAGACCCAGTACTTC
.	TRBV12-3/TRBV12-4	TRBJ1-6	few	CASWGQDYNSPLHF	TGTGCCAGCTGGGGGCAGGATTATAATTCACCCCTCCACTTT
TRBD1	TRBV6-2/TRBV6-3	TRBJ2-7	.	CASSYVGQGAYYYEQYF	TGTGCCAGCAGTTATGTAGGACAGGGGGCCTACTACTACGAGCAGTACTTC
TRBD1	TRBV7-6	TRBJ2-3	.	CASSSIAWLRGPQDTQYF	TGTGCCAGCAGCTCGATAGCATGGCTGAGGGGGCCTCAAGATACGCAGTATTTT
.	TRBV12-3/TRBV12-4	TRBJ1-5	many	CASSQGDQPQHF	TGTGCCAGCTCCCAGGGCGATCAGCCCCAGCATTTT
.	TRBV5-1	TRBJ2-6	few	CASSPDNPSGANVLTF	TGCGCCAGCAGTCCAGACAACCCCTCTGGGGCCAACGTCCTGACTTTC
.	TRBV29-1	TRBJ1-1	.	CSVLTEGAFF	TGCAGCGTTCTGACGGAGGGAGCTTTCTTT
TRBD1	TRBV28	TRBJ2-4	few	CASGTALTAKNIQYF	TGTGCCAGCGGGACAGCCCTGACCGCCAAAAACATTCAGTACTTC
.	TRBV7-2	TRBJ2-5	.	CASSSLLRGWGETQYF	TGTGCCAGCAGCTCTCTTCTAAGGGGGTGGGGAGAGACCCAGTACTTC
.	TRBV3-1	TRBJ1-1	many	CASSQVVGTEAFF	TGTGCCAGCAGCCAAGTGGTAGGGACTGAAGCTTTCTTT
TRBD1	TRBV7-2	TRBJ1-1	few	CASSDRGLSTEAFF	TGTGCCAGCAGCGACAGGGGGCTAAGCACTGAAGCTTTCTTT
.	TRBV13	TRBJ2-7	.	CASSLGRSSGEQYF	TGTGCCAGCAGCTTAGGTCGGTCGTCGGGCGAGCAGTACTTC
.	TRBV9	TRBJ2-1	few	CASSVERGGEQFF	TGTGCCAGCAGCGTAGAGAGGGGAGGTGAGCAGTTCTTC
TRBD2	TRBV28	TRBJ2-5	many	CASSGNPSGVETQYF	TGTGCCAGCAGTGGCAACCCTAGCGGGGTAGAGACCCAGTACTTC
TRBD2	TRBV20-1	TRBJ2-3	.	CSARGREALVQYF	TGCAGTGCGCGCGGGAGGGAGGCCCTGGTGCAGTATTTT
.	TRBV28	TRBJ1-6	many	CASSPPWDSPLHF	TGTGCCAGCAGTCCCCCGTGGGATTCACCCCTCCACTTT
.	TRBV29-1	TRBJ2-5	few	CSLRPGGIETQYF	TGCAGCTTACGTCCGGGGGGCATCGAGACCCAGTACTTC
TRBD1	TRBV5-4	TRBJ1-5	.	CASSLGGQGKSNQPQHF	TGTGCCAGCAGCTTGGGAGGACAGGGTAAAAGCAATCAGCCCCAGCATTTT
.	TRBV20-1	TRBJ1-2	few	CSARADRSSYGYTF	TGCAGTGCTAGAGCGGACAGATCATCCTATGGCTACACCTTC
.	TRBV7-9	TRBJ2-3	.	CDSSLASGTATDTQYF	TGTGACAGCAGCTTAGCGTCGGGGACGGCCACAGATACGCAGTATTTT
TRBD1	TRBV27	TRBJ1-2	many	CASRPQGDYGYTF	TGTGCCAGCAGACCGCAGGGGGACTATGGCTACACCTTC
TRBD1	TRBV28	TRBJ2-7	few	CASSLGWPSGGHEQYF	TGTGCCAGCAGTTTGGGTTGGCCGTCAGGGGGCCACGAGCAGTACTTC
.	TRBV5-1	TRBJ2-3	.	CASSFRAPADTQYF	TGCGCCAGCAGCTTTCGAGCTCCCGCAGATACGCAGTATTTT
.	TRBV20-1	TRBJ1-2	few	CSATDGYGYTF	TGCAGTGCTACGGACGGATATGGCTACACCTTC
TRBD2	TRBV5-1	TRBJ2-7	.	CATGLAGPYEQYF	TGCGCCACCGGACTAGCGGGGCCCTACGAGCAGTACTTC
.	TRBV10-3	TRBJ2-5	.	CAISDPGSRQETQYF	TGTGCCATCAGTGACCCGGGGTCAAGACAAGAGACCCAGTACTTC
.	TRBV21-1	TRBJ1-1	few	CASIRGEGGEAFF	TGTGCCAGCATACGGGGGGAAGGGGGTGAAGCTTTCTTT
.	TRBV3-1	TRBJ2-5	many	CASSQDPKETQYF	TGTGCCAGCAGCCAAGACCCGAAAGAGACCCAGTACTTC
.	TRBV3-1	TRBJ2-7	few	CASSRFGTSYEQYF	TGTGCCAGCAGCCGATTTGGGACATCTTACGAGCAGTACTTC
.	TRBV6-5	TRBJ2-1	.	CASSYEAGSYNEQFF	TGTGCCAGCAGTTACGAGGCGGGATCTTACAATGAGCAGTTCTTC
.	TRBV10-3	TRBJ2-5	few	CAISGSKETQYF	TGTGCCATCAGTGGATCCAAAGAGACCCAGTACTTC
.	TRBV6-5	TRBJ1-4	.	CASSYSIQGVGKLFF	TGTGCCAGCAGTTACTCGATTCAGGGAGTAGGAAAACTGTTTTTT
.	TRBV29-1	TRBJ2-5	.	CSVETTDEYQETQYF	TGCAGCGTTGAGACGACGGACGAGTACCAAGAGACCCAGTACTTC
TRBD2	TRBV11-2	TRBJ2-3	.	CASSLGRQAGGPSTDTQYF	TGTGCCAGCAGCTTAGGACGGCAAGCGGGAGGGCCGAGCACAGATACGCAGTATTTT
.	TRBV28	TRBJ1-1	few	CASSSGTLKGVSTEAFF	TGTGCCAGCAGTTCCGGGACACTGAAGGGTGTTAGTACTGAAGCTTTCTTT
.	TRBV20-1	TRBJ1-1	many	CSAVKSGTMNTEAFF	TGCAGTGCTGTTAAATCCGGGACAATGAACACTGAAGCTTTCTTT
.	TRBV27	TRBJ1-5	.	CASSFGSGQPQHF	TGTGCCAGCAGTTTTGGGAGTGGACAGCCCCAGCATTTT
.	TRBV27	TRBJ1-1	.	CASSSRVGAEAFF	TGTGCCAGCAGTTCCCGAGTGGGAGCTGAAGCTTTCTTT